At least ten counts were recorded for the clone carrying this TCR beta chain. Its specificity is unknown. This sample was included in a study of blood T cells in healthy people across ages. Looking at the study overall: With template switching, about one barcoded beta molecule was captured per two T cells.

The second PCR ran about 7 to 12 cycles with a sample-barcoded 5' primer and J-beta primers. Each TCR beta cDNA got a 12-nucleotide random molecular identifier. MiXCR, run by TCRdb on the 5' RACE reads, gives a single entry per CDR3 protein. The sample has 1.5 million to 2 million distinct CDR3 sequences, 28% seen once. It was roughly 10 milliliters of peripheral blood that were drawn from each donor. Trimming left V 6 bases short and J 8 bases short, with 14 bases between. Germline CDR1 reads MNHEY; CDR2 reads SVGAGI. The CDR3 sequence is 13 residues long. General study findings and limits: A greater number of naive CD4+ cells and higher diversity distinguished long-lived donors from aged donors.

Sequences were obtained from blood. The clonotype was recovered from a woman under 40 in good health. The chain recombines TRBV6-5 with TRBJ2-1; tentative D call: TRBD1 (6 bases). CDR3 sequence (DNA): TGTGCCAGCAGGGGGGCGGGTTTCGATGAGCAGTTCTTC. This translates into CASRGAGFDEQFF.